This T cell receptor beta chain derives from a study of cytomegalovirus exposure and HLA in healthy donors. Study-wide findings and caveats: In a later analysis, specific HLA alleles were associated with 15,000 to 20,000 TCR beta sequences at a 0.05 false discovery rate. In a later analysis, TCR beta V- and J-gene trimming was associated with a missense DCLRE1C variant.

As for this clone: The antigen remains unidentified.

The CDR3 runs to 16 residues. Trimming took 0 bases from V and 5 from J; bases not matched to a gene: 7. CDR1 and CDR2 from the germline V gene are MNHNS and SASEGT. PCR primers comprised 60 Vbeta and 13 Jbeta primers. Per the study methods: In a later analysis, of about 80 million unique beta chains, approximately 10 million appeared in at least two donors. Some clones are missing from TCRdb's copy, which holds only in-frame ones; the method was immunoSEQ multiplex PCR. Clone size and V and J calls were adopted from that table, with D and trimming inferred from the DNA. The sample has tens of thousands of clones.

This sequence was found in a woman in her forties in good health and CMV-seronegative. The V call is TRBV6-1, the J call TRBJ2-3, with TRBD2 matching 8 bases. The sequenced sample consisted of PBMCs. In nucleotides, the CDR3 is TGTGCCAGCAGTGAAGCGCTCGGGGGGGCGAAAGATACGCAGTATTTT. Amino acid sequence: CASSEALGGAKDTQYF.